Sequencing of this T cell receptor beta chain was carried out in a study of blood T cells in healthy people across ages. V was cut by 5 bases and J by 5 bases, with 7 bases left in between. The CDR3 has 12 residues. CDR1 and CDR2 (germline): MNHEY, SVGEGT. Alongside a J-beta primer mix, a sample-barcoded 5' primer served in a second PCR lasting about 7 to 12 cycles. Each CDR3 protein is one row after TCRdb ran MiXCR on the 5' RACE reads. This sample has 800,000 or so distinct CDR3 sequences, with just under 25% found just once. These data were also reused for a study on T cells of mothers and their children. That report notes: It was through the M1S primer of the second PCR that sample barcodes and 2-4 random nucleotides were added.

Source material: blood. The source of this sequence is a boy between 5 and 17 years old in good health. The chain recombines TRBV6-2 or TRBV6-3 with TRBJ2-1; D is uncertain. The CDR3 nucleotides are TGTGCCAGCAGTCTCATCCACAATGAGCAGTTCTTC. Amino acid sequence: CASSLIHNEQFF.